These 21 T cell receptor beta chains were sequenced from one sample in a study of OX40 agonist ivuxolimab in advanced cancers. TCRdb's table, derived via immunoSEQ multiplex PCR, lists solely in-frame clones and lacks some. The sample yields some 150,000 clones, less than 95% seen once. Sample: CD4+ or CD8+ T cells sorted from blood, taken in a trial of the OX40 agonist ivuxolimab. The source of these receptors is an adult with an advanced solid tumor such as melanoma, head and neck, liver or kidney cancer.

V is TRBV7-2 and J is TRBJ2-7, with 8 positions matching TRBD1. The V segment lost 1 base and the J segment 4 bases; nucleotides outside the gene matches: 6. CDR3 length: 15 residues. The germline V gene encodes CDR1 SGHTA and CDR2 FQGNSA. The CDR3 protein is CASSLGTGIGYEQYF. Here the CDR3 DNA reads TGTGCCAGCAGCTTAGGGACAGGGATTGGGTACGAGCAGTACTTC.

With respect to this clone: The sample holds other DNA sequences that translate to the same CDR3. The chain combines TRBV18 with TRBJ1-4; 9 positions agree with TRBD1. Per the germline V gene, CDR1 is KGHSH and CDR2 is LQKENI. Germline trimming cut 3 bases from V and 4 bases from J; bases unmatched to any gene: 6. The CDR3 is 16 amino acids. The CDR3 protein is CASSPNQGQGNEKLFF. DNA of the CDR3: TGTGCCAGCTCACCTAACCAGGGACAGGGTAATGAAAAACTGTTTTTT.

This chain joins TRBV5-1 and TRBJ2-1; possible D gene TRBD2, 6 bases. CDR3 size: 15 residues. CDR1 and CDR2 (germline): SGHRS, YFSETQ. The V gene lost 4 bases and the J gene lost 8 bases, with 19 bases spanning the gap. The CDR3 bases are TGCGCCAGCAGCGCGGGGCGGGGCGGCGGAGATGAGCAGTTCTTC. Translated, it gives CASSAGRGGGDEQFF.

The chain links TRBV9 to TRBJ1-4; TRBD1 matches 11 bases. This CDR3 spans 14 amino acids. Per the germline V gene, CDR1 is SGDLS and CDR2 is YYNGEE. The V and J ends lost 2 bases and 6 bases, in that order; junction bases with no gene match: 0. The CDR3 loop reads CASSVGQGDEKLFF. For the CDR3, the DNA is TGTGCCAGCAGCGTGGGACAGGGGGATGAAAAACTGTTTTTT.

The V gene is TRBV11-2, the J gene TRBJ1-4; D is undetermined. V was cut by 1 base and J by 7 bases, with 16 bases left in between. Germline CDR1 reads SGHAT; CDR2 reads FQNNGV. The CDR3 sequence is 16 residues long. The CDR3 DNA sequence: TGTGCCAGCAGCTTAGGAACAATTGCAGCCTCTGAAAAACTGTTTTTT. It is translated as CASSLGTIAASEKLFF.

CDR3 loop: CASSILSGEQYF. The CDR3 DNA is TGTGCCAGCAGCATCCTTTCTGGCGAGCAGTACTTC. The gene calls are TRBV5-5 and TRBJ2-7, with D unresolved. This CDR3 is built from 12 residues. CDR1 SGHKS and CDR2 YYEKEE come from the germline V gene (reference sequence). Trimming took off 4 bases at V and 6 bases at J, with 11 bases between the two ends.

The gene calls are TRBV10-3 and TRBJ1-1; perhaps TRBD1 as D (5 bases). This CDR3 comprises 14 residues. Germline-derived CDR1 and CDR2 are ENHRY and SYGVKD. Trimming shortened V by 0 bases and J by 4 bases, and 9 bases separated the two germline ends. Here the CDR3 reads CAISESSQGTEAFF. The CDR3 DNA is TGTGCCATCAGTGAGTCGAGTCAGGGCACTGAAGCTTTCTTT.

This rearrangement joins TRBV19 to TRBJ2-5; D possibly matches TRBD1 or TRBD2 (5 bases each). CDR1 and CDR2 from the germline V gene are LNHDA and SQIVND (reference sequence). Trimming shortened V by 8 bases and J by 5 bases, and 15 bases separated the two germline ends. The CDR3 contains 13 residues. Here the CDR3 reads CASSDQGRETQYF. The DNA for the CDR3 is TGTGCCAGTTCAGATCAGGGACGGGAGACCCAGTACTTC.

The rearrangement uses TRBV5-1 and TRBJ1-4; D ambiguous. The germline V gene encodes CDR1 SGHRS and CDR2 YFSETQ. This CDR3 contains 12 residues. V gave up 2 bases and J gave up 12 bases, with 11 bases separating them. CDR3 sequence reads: CASSFSGEELFF. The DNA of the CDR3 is TGCGCCAGCAGCTTCTCGGGAGAGGAACTGTTTTTT.

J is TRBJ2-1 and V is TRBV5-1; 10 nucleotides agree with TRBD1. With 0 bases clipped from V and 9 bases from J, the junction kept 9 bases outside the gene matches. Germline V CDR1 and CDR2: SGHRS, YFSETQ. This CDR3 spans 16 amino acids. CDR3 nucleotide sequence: TGCGCCAGCAGCTTGGCGGGGACAGGGGAAGGGGGTGAGCAGTTCTTC. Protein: CASSLAGTGEGGEQFF.

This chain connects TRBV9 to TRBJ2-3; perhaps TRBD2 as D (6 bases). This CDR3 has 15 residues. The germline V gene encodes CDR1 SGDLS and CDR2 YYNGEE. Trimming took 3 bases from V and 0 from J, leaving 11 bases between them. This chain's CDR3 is CASSATRLSTDTQYF. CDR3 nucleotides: TGTGCCAGCAGCGCGACTAGACTTAGCACAGATACGCAGTATTTT.

CDR3: CASSVNSDGNTEAFF. The CDR3 region has the DNA TGTGCCAGCAGCGTTAACTCGGACGGGAACACTGAAGCTTTCTTT. V usage is TRBV11-2 and J usage is TRBJ1-1; D call uncertain. Trimming took off 5 bases at V and 1 base at J, with 14 bases between the two ends. The CDR3 contains 15 residues. CDR1 is SGHAT, CDR2 FQNNGV, per germline.

CDR3 nucleotide sequence: TGTGCCAGCAGTCCGGACAGGGGGGATCAGCCCCAGCATTTT. Translating gives CASSPDRGDQPQHF. The chain recombines TRBV6-6 with TRBJ1-5; 10 bases are shared with TRBD1. This CDR3 contains 14 residues. Losses at the gene ends were 5 bases for V and 5 bases for J; bases not matched to a gene: 3. CDR1 and CDR2 (germline): MNHNY, SVGAGI (reference sequence).

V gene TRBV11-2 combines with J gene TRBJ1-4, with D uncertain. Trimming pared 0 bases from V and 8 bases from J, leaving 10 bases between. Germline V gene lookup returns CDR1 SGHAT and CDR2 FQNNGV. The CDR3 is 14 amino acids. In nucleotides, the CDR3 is TGTGCCAGCAGCTTAGATCGAGCGAGGGAAAAACTGTTTTTT. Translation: CASSLDRAREKLFF. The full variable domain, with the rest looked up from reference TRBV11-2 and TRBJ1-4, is EAGVAQSPRYKIIEKRQSVAFWCNPISGHATLYWYQQILGQGPKLLIQFQNNGVVDDSQLPKDRFSAERLKGVDSTLKIQPAKLEDSAVYLCASSLDRAREKLFFGSGTQLSVL.

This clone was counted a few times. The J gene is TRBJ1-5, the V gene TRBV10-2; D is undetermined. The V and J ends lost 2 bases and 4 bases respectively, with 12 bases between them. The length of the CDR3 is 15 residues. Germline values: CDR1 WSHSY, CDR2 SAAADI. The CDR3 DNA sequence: TGCGCCAGCAGTGAGCTAGGGCAGACTAATCAGCCCCAGCATTTT. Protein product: CASSELGQTNQPQHF.

The CDR3 DNA sequence: TGTGCCAGCAGCCCGGGGTACGAGCAGTACTTC. It translates to CASSPGYEQYF. The chain combines TRBV7-2 with TRBJ2-7; tentatively, D is TRBD2 (5 bases). With 5 bases removed from V and 4 bases from J, the gap between germline ends came to 6 bases. CDR3 size: 11 residues. Per the germline V gene, CDR1 is SGHTA and CDR2 is FQGNSA.

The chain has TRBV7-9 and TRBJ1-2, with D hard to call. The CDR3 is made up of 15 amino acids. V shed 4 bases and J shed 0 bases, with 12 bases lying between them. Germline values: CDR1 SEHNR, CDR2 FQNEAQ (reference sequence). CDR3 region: CASSSPGVTNYGYTF. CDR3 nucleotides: TGTGCCAGCAGCTCGCCAGGAGTTACTAACTATGGCTACACCTTC.

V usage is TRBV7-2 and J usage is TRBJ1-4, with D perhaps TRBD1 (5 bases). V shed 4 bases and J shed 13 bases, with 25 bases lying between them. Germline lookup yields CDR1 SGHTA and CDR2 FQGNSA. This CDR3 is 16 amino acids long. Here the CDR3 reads CASSSTPGTPSGRLFF. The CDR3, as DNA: TGTGCCAGCAGCTCGACTCCCGGGACCCCTTCCGGCAGACTGTTTTTT.

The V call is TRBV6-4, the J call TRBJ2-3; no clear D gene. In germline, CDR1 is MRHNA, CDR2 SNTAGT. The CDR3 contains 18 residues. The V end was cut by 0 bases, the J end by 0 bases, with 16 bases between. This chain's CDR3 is CASSDSIPSRRSTDTQYF. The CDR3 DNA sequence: TGTGCCAGCAGTGACTCGATACCCAGCCGGCGTAGCACAGATACGCAGTATTTT.

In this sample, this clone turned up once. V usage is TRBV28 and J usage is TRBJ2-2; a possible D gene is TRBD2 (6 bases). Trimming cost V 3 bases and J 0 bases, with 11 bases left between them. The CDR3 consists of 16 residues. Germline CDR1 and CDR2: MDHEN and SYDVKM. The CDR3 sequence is CASSLMGGPNTGELFF. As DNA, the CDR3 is TGTGCCAGCAGTTTGATGGGAGGACCGAACACCGGGGAGCTGTTTTTT.

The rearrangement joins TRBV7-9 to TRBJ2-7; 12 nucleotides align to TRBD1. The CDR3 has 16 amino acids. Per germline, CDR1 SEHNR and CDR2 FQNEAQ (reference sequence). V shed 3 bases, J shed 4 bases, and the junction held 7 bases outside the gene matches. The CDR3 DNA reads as TGTGCCAGCAGCTTCACCGGGACAGGGGGCTCATACGAGCAGTACTTC. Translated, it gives CASSFTGTGGSYEQYF.